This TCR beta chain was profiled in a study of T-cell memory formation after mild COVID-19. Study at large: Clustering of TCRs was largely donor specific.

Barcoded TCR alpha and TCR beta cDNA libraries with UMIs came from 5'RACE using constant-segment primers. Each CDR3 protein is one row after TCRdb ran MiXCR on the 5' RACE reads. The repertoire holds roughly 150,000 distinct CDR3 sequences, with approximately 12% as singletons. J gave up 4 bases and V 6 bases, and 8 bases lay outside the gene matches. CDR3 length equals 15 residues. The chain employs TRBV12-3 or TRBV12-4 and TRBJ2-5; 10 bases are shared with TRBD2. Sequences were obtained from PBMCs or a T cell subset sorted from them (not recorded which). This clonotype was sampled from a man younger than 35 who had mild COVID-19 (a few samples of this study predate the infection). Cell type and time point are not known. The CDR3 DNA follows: TGTGCCAGCAGAGACGGGACTAGCGAGGCAGAGACCCAGTACTTC. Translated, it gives CASRDGTSEAETQYF.